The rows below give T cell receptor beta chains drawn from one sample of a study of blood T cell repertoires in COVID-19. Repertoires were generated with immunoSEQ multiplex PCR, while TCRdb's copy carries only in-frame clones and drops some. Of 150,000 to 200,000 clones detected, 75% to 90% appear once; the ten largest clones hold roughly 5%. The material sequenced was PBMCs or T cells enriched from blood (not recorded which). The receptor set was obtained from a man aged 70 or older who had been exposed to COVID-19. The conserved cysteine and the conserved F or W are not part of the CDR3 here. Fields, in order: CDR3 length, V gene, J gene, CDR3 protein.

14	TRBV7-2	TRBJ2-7	ASSRGTSGGSYEQY
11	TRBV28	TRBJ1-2	ASSLTTQYGYT
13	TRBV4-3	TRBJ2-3	ASSQDRIGTDTQY
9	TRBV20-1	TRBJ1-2	SARGGLGYT
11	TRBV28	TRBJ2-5	ASSSDRWGTQY
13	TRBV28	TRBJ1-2	ASSSGQRVNYGYT
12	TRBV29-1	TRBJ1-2	SVERRGGGYGYT
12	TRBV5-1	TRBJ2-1	ASSLDGGKGEQF
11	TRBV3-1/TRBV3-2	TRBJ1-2	ASSQQGNYGYT
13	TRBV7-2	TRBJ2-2	ASSLDAGFTGELF
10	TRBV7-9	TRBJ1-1	AIRGSVTEAF
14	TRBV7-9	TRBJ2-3	ASRLAGGINTDTQY
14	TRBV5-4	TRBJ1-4	ASSIDRGPTNEKLF
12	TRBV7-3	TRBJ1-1	ASSLEGGFTEAF
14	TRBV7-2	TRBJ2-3	ASSPPGLKSTDTQY
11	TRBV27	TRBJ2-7	ASSLGTDYEQY
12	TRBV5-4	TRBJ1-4	ASSRENREEKLF
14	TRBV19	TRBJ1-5	ASSRLRDRANQPQH
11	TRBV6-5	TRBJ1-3	ASRQSSGNTIY
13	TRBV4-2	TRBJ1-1	ASSPWTGVNTEAF
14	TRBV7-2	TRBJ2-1	ASSLASPGAYNEQF
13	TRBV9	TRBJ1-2	ASSPSRVSMDGYT
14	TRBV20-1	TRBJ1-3	SASAPGGHRGNTIY
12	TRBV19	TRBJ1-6	ASSKRDRPSGLH
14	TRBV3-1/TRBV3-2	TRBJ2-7	ASSQGFGGRGAEQY
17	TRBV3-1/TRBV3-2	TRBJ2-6	ASSHTVSGRYSGANVLT
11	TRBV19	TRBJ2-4	ASSIASQNIQY
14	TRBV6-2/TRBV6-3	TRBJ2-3	ASSHQEVRDKDTQY
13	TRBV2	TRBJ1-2	ASSDPTGENYGYT
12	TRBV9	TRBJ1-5	ASSWGQGDQPQH
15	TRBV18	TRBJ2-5	ASSPTDRGGGQETQY
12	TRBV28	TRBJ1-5	ASSLTPGGQPQH
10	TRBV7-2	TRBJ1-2	ASSLSNYGYT
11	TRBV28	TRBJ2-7	ASTTSGPYEQY
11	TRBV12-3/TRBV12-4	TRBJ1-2	ASSRTGRNGYT
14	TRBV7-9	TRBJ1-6	ASSPRTGSIGAPLH
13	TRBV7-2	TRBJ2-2	ASSLVPGNTGELF
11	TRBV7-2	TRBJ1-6	ASSPKGNSPLH
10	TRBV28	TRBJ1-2	ASRRVQNGYT
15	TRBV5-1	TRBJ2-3	ASSPLASGRGSDTQY
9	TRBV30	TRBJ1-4	AFQGVEKLF